This is a list of T cell receptor beta chains from one sample in a study of identical twins. TCRdb redid the calling of the 5' RACE reads with MiXCR, one entry per CDR3 protein. The sample comprises 700,000 or so distinct CDR3 sequences, under 9% of which are singletons, and about 0.98% rests with the top ten. This sample also belongs to another study, concerning yellow fever vaccine responses in identical twins.

The material sequenced was PBMCs. All receptors derive from a woman younger than 35 in good health. The CDR3 runs from the conserved cysteine through the conserved F or W. A D gene is named only where the DNA matches it firmly. Size tells how often a clone was seen (once, few, many) or the class of an expanded clone, and some rows leave it out.

cdr3_nt	cdr3_aa	clone_size	d_call	j_call	v_call
TGTGCCGGCGCATCCAGGGCCCCAGATACGCAGTATTTT	CAGASRAPDTQYF	many	NA	TRBJ2-3	TRBV10-3
TGCGCCAGCAGCGAAGGGACTAGCGGGAGGCCAAACAATGAGCAGTTCTTC	CASSEGTSGRPNNEQFF	many	TRBD2	TRBJ2-1	TRBV5-1
TGTGCCAGCAGTTACTCTGCGCCGCCTAACTATGGCTACACCTTC	CASSYSAPPNYGYTF	few	NA	TRBJ1-2	TRBV6-5
TGTGCCAGCAGCGGGACTAGCGGGAGGGTGGCCTACAATGAGCAGTTCTTC	CASSGTSGRVAYNEQFF	few	TRBD2	TRBJ2-1	TRBV27
TGTGCCAGCAGCCCCGGGACAGGCGTTGGATACGAGCAGTACTTC	CASSPGTGVGYEQYF	NA	TRBD1	TRBJ2-7	TRBV14
TGTGCCGGAAACAGGGGCTCTGGAAACACCATATATTTT	CAGNRGSGNTIYF	many	TRBD1	TRBJ1-3	TRBV2
TGTGCCAGCAGCCAAGGGGGACTAGCGAAACAAGAGACCCAGTACTTC	CASSQGGLAKQETQYF	many	TRBD2	TRBJ2-5	TRBV3-1
TGCGCCAGCAGTAATCCGGTGGCTATGAACACTGAAGCTTTCTTT	CASSNPVAMNTEAFF	few	NA	TRBJ1-1	TRBV10-2
TGCAGTGCCGTCTATGAAGGCTCCTACGAGCAGTACTTC	CSAVYEGSYEQYF	many	NA	TRBJ2-7	TRBV20-1
TGCAGCGTTGAAAATCTACTAGCTAACCAAGAGACCCAGTACTTC	CSVENLLANQETQYF	many	NA	TRBJ2-5	TRBV29-1
TGTGCCAGCCTAGCGGGGGCTTACTCCTACAATGAGCAGTTCTTC	CASLAGAYSYNEQFF	few	TRBD2	TRBJ2-1	TRBV7-2
TGTGCCAGCAGCCCCGGGACATTCAACTATGGCTACACCTTC	CASSPGTFNYGYTF	NA	NA	TRBJ1-2	TRBV3-1
TGTGCCAGCAGCTACGCTACGGGACCAACTAATGAAAAACTGTTTTTT	CASSYATGPTNEKLFF	NA	NA	TRBJ1-4	TRBV12-3/TRBV12-4
TGTGCCAGCAGCAAAGCTACAGGGGGTGACACCGGGGAGCTGTTTTTT	CASSKATGGDTGELFF	NA	TRBD1	TRBJ2-2	TRBV4-2
TGTGCCAGCAGCTCTACTAGCGCCCACACAGATACGCAGTATTTT	CASSSTSAHTDTQYF	NA	TRBD2	TRBJ2-3	TRBV28
TGCGCCAGCAGCCTGGGGGACAGGGAAACCGGGGAGCTGTTTTTT	CASSLGDRETGELFF	few	TRBD1	TRBJ2-2	TRBV5-1
TGTGCCTGGAGTGCGGACGGAGTTGAAGCTTTCTTT	CAWSADGVEAFF	few	NA	TRBJ1-1	TRBV30
TGTGCCAGCAGTGTGAGTAGCAGAGAGCAGTTCTTC	CASSVSSREQFF	few	NA	TRBJ2-1	TRBV2
TGTGCCAGCCATCAAGGTGGAGAATCCTACAATGAGCAGTTCTTC	CASHQGGESYNEQFF	many	NA	TRBJ2-1	TRBV6-2/TRBV6-3